The sequence of this T cell receptor beta chain was determined in a study of blood T cell repertoires in COVID-19. As handled by the study authors: Reference gene primer amplification gave estimated nucleated cell counts. This table comes from immunoSEQ multiplex PCR, and its TCRdb copy is limited to in-frame clones, with some not included. The V and J calls and clone size come from that table; D and trimming were worked out from the DNA. The sample comprises about 230,000 clones, about 83% of which are singletons, and around 5.4% rests with the top ten. The ends were cut back, 4 bases at V and 2 bases at J, with 9 bases in the middle. CDR1 SGHTA and CDR2 FQGNSA come from the germline V gene. The CDR3 spans 14 residues. This clone was recorded once.

The rearrangement links TRBV7-2 to TRBJ1-3; no clear D. Specimen: peripheral blood. The clonotype comes from a man older than 75 with acute or convalescent COVID-19. CDR3 sequence reads: CASSSGLPGNTIYF. CDR3 bases: TGTGCCAGCAGCTCTGGCCTGCCTGGAAACACCATATATTTT.